The clone carrying this T cell receptor beta chain was seen a few times. Its specificity is unknown. The entry originates in a study of T-cell reconstitution after alpha-beta-depleted transplantation in children. The study's findings and limits: Among T cells one year after transplant, newly produced cells accounted for most counts and diversity. In some patients, recipient T cells and intrathymic progenitors surviving conditioning explained high day-60 diversity.

Unique molecular identifiers were built into the TCRbeta library. One entry per CDR3 protein results from TCRdb running MiXCR on the PCR reads. There are about 980,000 distinct CDR3 sequences in the sample; 25% to 35% occur only once, and about 28% lies in the top ten. V lost 3 bases to trimming and J lost 2 bases, with 11 bases between them. This CDR3 comprises 15 residues. The receptor's source is a boy in the first two years of life who had a stem cell transplant for SCID, so the T cells may come from the graft donor. The input for sequencing was PBMCs, mostly from graft donor cells, taken 360 days after TCRalphabeta/CD19-depleted stem cell transplant. The chain couples TRBV12-3 or TRBV12-4 to TRBJ1-5; TRBD1 is a possible D gene (5 bases). The CDR3 coding sequence is TGTGCCAGCAGTTTTTTGGCGGGGGGCAATCAGCCCCAGCATTTT. It codes for CASSFLAGGNQPQHF.